Detailed here is one TCR beta chain. In the original processing: Counts of nucleated cells, estimated from reference gene primer amplification, were obtained. Generated by immunoSEQ multiplex PCR, the TCRdb table keeps only in-frame clones and is missing some. The V and J calls and the clone size are those of that table, but D and trimming were determined from the DNA. The table lists about 300,000 clones, more than 70% of them singletons. This CDR3 contains 12 residues. V lost 4 bases and J lost 8, with 11 bases in between. CDR1 and CDR2 from the germline V gene are SNHLY and FYNNEI. This entry is derived from a study of blood T cell repertoires in COVID-19. For the study at large: Collection of acute and convalescent COVID-19 samples took place in the United States, Italy and Spain. The cDNA or gDNA used as material had been derived from T cells, B-cell-depleted T cells, or PBMCs.

Input material: peripheral blood. The V call is TRBV2, the J call TRBJ1-2, with D unresolved. The clonotype originates from a young woman who had recovered from COVID-19. DNA of the CDR3: TGTGCCAGCAGTGCAACGACGGGGGGCTACACCTTC. It translates to CASSATTGGYTF.